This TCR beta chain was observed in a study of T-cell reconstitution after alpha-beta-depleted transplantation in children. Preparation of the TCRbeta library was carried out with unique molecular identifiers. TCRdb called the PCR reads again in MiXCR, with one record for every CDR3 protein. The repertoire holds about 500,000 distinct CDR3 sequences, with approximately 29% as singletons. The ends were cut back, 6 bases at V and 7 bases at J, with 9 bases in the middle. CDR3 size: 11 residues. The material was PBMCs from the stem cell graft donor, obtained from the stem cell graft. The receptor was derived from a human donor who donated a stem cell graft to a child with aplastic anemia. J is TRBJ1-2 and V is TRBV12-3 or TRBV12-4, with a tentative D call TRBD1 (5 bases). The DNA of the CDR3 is TGTGCCAGCAGGGGACGGGGTGGCTACACCTTC. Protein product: CASRGRGGYTF.